The entry that follows covers one TCR beta chain sequence. Its antigen is still unknown. Assay used: immunoSEQ multiplex PCR; TCRdb lists only in-frame clones, some missing. The data contain roughly 28,000 clones, roughly nine tenths of them seen just once; the ten biggest clones take up around 20%. The data stem from a study of a mutant IDH1 vaccine in newly diagnosed glioma. About the research overall: The first vaccination came 4-6 weeks after radiotherapy alone, or with temozolomide cycles.

Time point: week 5, during vaccination. The content of each vaccine dose was 300 ug of mutant IDH1 20-mer peptide, and topical imiquimod accompanied it. This CDR3 region has 12 residues. Germline V lookup: CDR1 SGHRS, CDR2 YFSETQ. The V gene lost 2 bases and the J gene lost 7 bases, with 6 bases spanning the gap. The TCR originated in a man between 18 and 35 years old with glioma. This chain uses TRBV5-1 with TRBJ2-2; D remains ambiguous. The sequencing here drew on PBMCs, taken from a glioma patient whose treatment included an IDH1 peptide vaccine. CDR3 sequence reads: CASSLNGGELFF. CDR3 DNA: TGCGCCAGCAGCTTAAACGGCGGGGAGCTGTTTTTT.